What follows is one TCR beta chain and its context. Germline CDR1 LGHNA, CDR2 YSLEER. Trimming removed 0 bases from V and 0 bases from J, with 10 bases in between. There are 16 residues in the CDR3. The data belong to a study of technical replicates of blood from several donors. Produced via immunoSEQ multiplex PCR; TCRdb's table is partial and in-frame only. In the table there are about 97,000 clones, approximately 95% of which are singletons. This clonotype was obtained from a human donor in good health. Sequencing used T cells isolated from PBMCs. The V gene is TRBV4-3, the J gene TRBJ2-3; D gene ambiguous. The CDR3 here is CASSQDLDTSTDTQYF. The CDR3 bases are TGCGCCAGCAGCCAAGACTTAGATACTAGCACAGATACGCAGTATTTT.